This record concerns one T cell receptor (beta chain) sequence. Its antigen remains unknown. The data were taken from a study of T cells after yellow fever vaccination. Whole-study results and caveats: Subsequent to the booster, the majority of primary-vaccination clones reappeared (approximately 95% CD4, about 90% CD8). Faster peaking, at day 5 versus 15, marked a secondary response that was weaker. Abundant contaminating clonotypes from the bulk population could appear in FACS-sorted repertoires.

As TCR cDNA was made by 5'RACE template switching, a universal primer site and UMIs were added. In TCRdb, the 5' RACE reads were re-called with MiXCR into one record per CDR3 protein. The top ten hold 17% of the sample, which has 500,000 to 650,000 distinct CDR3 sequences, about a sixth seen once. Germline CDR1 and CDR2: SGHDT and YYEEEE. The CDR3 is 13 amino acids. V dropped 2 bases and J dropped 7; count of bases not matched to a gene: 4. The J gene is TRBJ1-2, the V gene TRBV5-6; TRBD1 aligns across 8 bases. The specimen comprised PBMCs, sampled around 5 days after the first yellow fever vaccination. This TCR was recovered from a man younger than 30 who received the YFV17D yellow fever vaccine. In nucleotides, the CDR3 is TGTGCCAGCAGCTTTTTGGACAGGGCTGGCTACACCTTC. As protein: CASSFLDRAGYTF.